Here is one T cell receptor beta chain with its context. What it binds is unknown. Germline CDR1 reads MNHEY; CDR2 reads SVGAGI. The CDR3 extends over 15 amino acids. The sample comes from a study of cytomegalovirus exposure and HLA in healthy donors. Study background: Roughly 180 million T cells yielded 120 million or so unique TCR beta sequences, as an earlier analysis found.

The PCR ran on 60 Vbeta and 13 Jbeta primers. The assay was immunoSEQ multiplex PCR, and TCRdb's table has in-frame clones only and misses some. This sample's clone table lists 200,000 to 250,000 clones. Study-wide points: TCR beta chains associated with HLA were, in a later analysis, more clonally expanded than equally common others.

Sequenced sample: PBMCs. The clonotype originates from a woman aged 30 to 39 in good health and CMV-seropositive. This chain connects TRBV6-5 to TRBJ2-5; a weak D match, TRBD1 (6 bases). The J call may be wrong; the DNA end is better matched by TRBJ2-7. CDR3 protein: CASSPARTVGYEQYF. CDR3 sequence (DNA): TGTGCCAGCAGCCCCGCCCGGACAGTGGGCTACGAGCAGTACTTC.